This T cell receptor beta chain came from a study of CD8 T cells in Susac syndrome (dated by TCRdb to the late 2010s). General notes on the study: Of the Susac syndrome patients who were sequenced, eight were in clinical remission while roughly six had clinically active disease. Susac syndrome patients were therapy-naive, on corticosteroids (some also receiving IVIg), or on IVIg alone at blood withdrawal. Whether CD8+ T cell activation and differentiation in Susac syndrome was antigen driven was tested using repertoire sequencing. What the research found in general, with its limitations: No clonal expansion was detected in the CD4+ T cell repertoire of Susac syndrome patients. The study acknowledged that relatively few individuals were included in the TCR sequencing and HLA analysis.

Peripheral blood CD8+ and CD4+ T cells from healthy donors, Susac syndrome patients and multiple sclerosis patients were profiled by high-throughput TCR beta sequencing. Recently defined diagnostic criteria for definite or probable disease were met by the Susac syndrome patients. Bulk CD8+ and CD4+ T cells were purified magnetically by negative isolation, whereas CD8+ TEMRA cells were enriched by FACS. Blood was collected in EDTA tubes and processed within 24 hours, with PBMCs isolated through density gradient centrifugation. PBMCs intended for TCR sequencing were cryopreserved in liquid nitrogen and were subsequently thawed in a 37 degrees C water bath. A purity of at least 90% was achieved for sorted or isolated CD4+, CD8+ and CD8+ TEMRA cells. This clonotype came up once. Its recognized antigen is unknown. The sample holds no much larger clone one base away, and base qualities are not on file. One read provides weak support.

RNA was extracted with the RNeasy kit and roughly 0.45 to 1 ug was reverse transcribed using random hexamers. The immunoSEQ multiplex PCR assay, which covers 54 Vbeta and 13 Jbeta segments, was used to amplify TCR beta CDR3 regions. PCR amplification bias was corrected using a synthetic template baseline for primer optimization and computational correction. Per the original workflow: Reads were annotated to V, D and J genes according to IMGT and were analyzed with immunoSEQ Analyzer, with only productive sequences retained. Clonality was calculated as one minus the Shannon entropy normalized by log2 of the number of productive unique sequences. For each patient and control, public and private clones were evaluated within the 100 most prevalent clones. Susac-specific clones were defined as absent from healthy and MS cohorts, 850 to 1,300 published viral clones and other ImmuneACCESS disease sequences. TCRdb reworked the public reads: Q25 trimming with fastp, MiXCR clone assembly, productive beta chains retained. Rows merge per CDR3 protein into single entries with the most common DNA and genes. TCRdb, not the original authors, processed these V and J calls. Recorded for this sample are under 150,000 distinct CDR3 sequences; approximately 95% of them occurred a single time. Jointly, the top ten make up 0.13% to 0.15% of the sample.

Compared with germline, V lacks 3 bases and J lacks 1 base; bases without a gene match: 5. The germline V gene encodes CDR1 KGHSH and CDR2 LQKENI. From its cysteine to its phenylalanine, the CDR3 spans 16 amino acids. Of the read, only the CDR3 DNA is kept; its 48 bases are in frame from base 1. This receptor was taken from a human donor with Susac syndrome. Sequencing was done on a sample of CD4+ T cells from PBMCs. The V gene is TRBV18 and the J gene is TRBJ2-3; TRBD2 fits 9 bases in the junction. The nucleotides are TGTGCCAGCTCACCGCCTTTAGCGGGGGGCACAGATACGCAGTATTTT. This translates into CASSPPLAGGTDTQYF.